The clone carrying this T cell receptor beta chain has ten or more counts. V lost 0 bases and J lost 5; bases outside the gene matches: 9. The CDR3 covers 18 residues. Time point defined: newly diagnosed GD, antithyroid drugs for less than 3 months. The authors made the TCR library using RNA they extracted from PBMCs. The data originate from a study of regulatory T cells in long-lasting Graves disease. Building of the TCR beta libraries involved iRepertoire HTBI primers and Arm-PCR of CDR3 regions. MiXCR was run by TCRdb on the multiplex PCR reads, yielding one entry per CDR3 protein. The repertoire holds over 350,000 distinct CDR3 sequences, around 16% seen once, with over 7% in the top ten. These same data were also listed under a study on T cells in Graves' hyperthyroidism and ophthalmopathy.

V and J are TRBV12-3 or TRBV12-4 and TRBJ2-5; the match to TRBD2 covers 13 bases. Sequencing used peripheral blood mononuclear cells (PBMCs), obtained at new diagnosis, from a patient treated with antithyroid drugs. This sequence originates from a woman in her thirties or forties with Graves disease. The CDR3 bases are TGTGCCAGCAGTTTAGCCGAAGGACTAGCGGGAGTGGGGGAGACCCAGTACTTC. Its translation: CASSLAEGLAGVGETQYF.